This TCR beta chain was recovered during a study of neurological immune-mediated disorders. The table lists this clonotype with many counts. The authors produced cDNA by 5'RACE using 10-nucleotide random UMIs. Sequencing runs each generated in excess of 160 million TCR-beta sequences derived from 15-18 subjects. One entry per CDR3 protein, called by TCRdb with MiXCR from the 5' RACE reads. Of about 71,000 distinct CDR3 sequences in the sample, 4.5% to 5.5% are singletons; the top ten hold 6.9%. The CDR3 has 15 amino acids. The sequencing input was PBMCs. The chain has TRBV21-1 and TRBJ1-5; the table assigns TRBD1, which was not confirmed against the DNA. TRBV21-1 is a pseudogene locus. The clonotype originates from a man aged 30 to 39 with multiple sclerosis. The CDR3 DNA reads TGTGCCAGCAGCAAAGTCCGCGGACACTTTCAGCCCCAGCATTTT. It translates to CASSKVRGHFQPQHF.